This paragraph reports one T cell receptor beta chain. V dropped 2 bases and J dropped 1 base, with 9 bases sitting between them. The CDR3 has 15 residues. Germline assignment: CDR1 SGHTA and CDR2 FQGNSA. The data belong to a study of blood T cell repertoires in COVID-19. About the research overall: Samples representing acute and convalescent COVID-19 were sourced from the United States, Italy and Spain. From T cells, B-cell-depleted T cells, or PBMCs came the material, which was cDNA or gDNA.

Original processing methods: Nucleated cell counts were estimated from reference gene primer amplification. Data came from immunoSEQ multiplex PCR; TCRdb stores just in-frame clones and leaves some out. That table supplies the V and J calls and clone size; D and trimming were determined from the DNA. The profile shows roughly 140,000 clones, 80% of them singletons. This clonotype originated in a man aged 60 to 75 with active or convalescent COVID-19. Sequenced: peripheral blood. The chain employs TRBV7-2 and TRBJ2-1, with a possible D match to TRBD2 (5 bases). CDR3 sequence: CASSLSWRSYNEQFF. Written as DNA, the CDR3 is TGTGCCAGCAGCTTATCCTGGAGGTCCTACAATGAGCAGTTCTTC.